A selection of T cell receptor beta chains follows, all from one sample in a study of blood T cell repertoires in COVID-19. Only in-frame clones appear in the TCRdb table, and some are missing; sequencing was by immunoSEQ multiplex PCR. The table lists around 180,000 clones, less than 90% of them singletons. Sequencing input: peripheral blood. The receptors were sampled from a man aged 55 to 70 with acute or convalescent COVID-19. Each CDR3 is given with its conserved first and last residue. A D gene is named only where the DNA matches it firmly. Clone size is stated in some rows and not others, as once, few, many or a class when expanded.

.	15	TRBV6-5	.	TRBJ2-2	TGTGCCAGCAGTCCGAACGGCAGGGCCACCGGGGAGCTGTTTTTT	CASSPNGRATGELFF
.	16	TRBV7-2	TRBD1	TRBJ1-2	TGTGCCAGCAGCTTAGAGCGGGGACAGGGGGCATATGGCTACACCTTC	CASSLERGQGAYGYTF
.	17	TRBV21-1	.	TRBJ2-2	TGTGCCAGCAGCAAGGGGACTTCCGACCGTAACACCGGGGAGCTGTTTTTT	CASSKGTSDRNTGELFF
once	13	TRBV30	.	TRBJ2-1	TGTGCCTGGAGTGTACTTCAGGGGAATGAGCAGTTCTTC	CAWSVLQGNEQFF
.	13	TRBV5-4	.	TRBJ2-7	TGTGCCAGCAGCCCGGAGCGAGACTACGAGCAGTACTTC	CASSPERDYEQYF
.	16	TRBV3-1/TRBV3-2	.	TRBJ2-6	TGTGCCAGCAGCCCGGCCGGGGGGCTTATGACCAACGTCCTGACTTTC	CASSPAGGLMTNVLTF
once	15	TRBV9	TRBD1	TRBJ1-6	TGTGCCAGCAGCCCCCGGACAGGGCAAATTTCACCCCTCCACTTT	CASSPRTGQISPLHF
once	12	TRBV4-1	.	TRBJ2-3	TGCGCCAGCAGCCAAGTGAGCGATACGCAGTATTTT	CASSQVSDTQYF
.	16	TRBV19	TRBD2	TRBJ2-2	TGTGCCAGTAGTCGGACGGGAGGAACGAACACCGGGGAGCTGTTTTTT	CASSRTGGTNTGELFF
.	20	TRBV6-1	.	TRBJ2-7	TGTGCCAGCAGTGATACTCTCGGGGGAGCTTCAGCTAGCGCTTTCTACGAGCAGTACTTC	CASSDTLGGASASAFYEQYF
few	13	TRBV7-2	.	TRBJ1-4	TGTGCCAGCAGCTTATGGCAGAATGAAAAACTGTTTTTT	CASSLWQNEKLFF
.	15	TRBV4-3	.	TRBJ2-2	TGCGCCAGCAGTGTCCAGGGAGGGAACACCGGGGAGCTGTTTTTT	CASSVQGGNTGELFF
once	18	TRBV24-1	.	TRBJ1-5	TGTGCCACCAGTGATGGGGCAGGGAAAGTGGGTTACGATCAGCCCCAGCATTTT	CATSDGAGKVGYDQPQHF
.	15	TRBV9	.	TRBJ1-3	TGTGCCAGCAGCGTATCGGGAGCCGCTGGAAACACCATATATTTT	CASSVSGAAGNTIYF
.	14	TRBV7-8	.	TRBJ2-5	TGTGCCAGCTTTATCCCGGGTCTTTTGGAGACCCAGTACTTC	CASFIPGLLETQYF
few	15	TRBV5-5	.	TRBJ2-5	TGTGCCAGCAGCTCCTCCGGGACTTCTCTGGAGACCCAGTACTTC	CASSSSGTSLETQYF
.	15	TRBV5-1	TRBD1	TRBJ2-5	TGCGCCAGCAGCTTGGATGGGACAGGGACAGCGTCCCAGTACTTC	CASSLDGTGTASQYF
once	14	TRBV4-3	.	TRBJ2-7	TGCGCCAGCAGCCAGGCGACAGGTTCCTACGAGCAGTACTTC	CASSQATGSYEQYF
.	15	TRBV11-1	TRBD2	TRBJ2-4	TGTGCCAGCAGCTTAAGCGGGGCTCGGAAAAACATTCAGTACTTC	CASSLSGARKNIQYF
.	15	TRBV24-1	TRBD1	TRBJ2-1	TGTGCCACCAGTGACAGCGGACAGGGAAACAATGAGCAGTTCTTC	CATSDSGQGNNEQFF
.	14	TRBV5-8	TRBD2	TRBJ2-3	TGTGCCAGCAGCCTCGGGACTATCACAGATACGCAGTATTTT	CASSLGTITDTQYF
.	15	TRBV5-1	TRBD2	TRBJ2-3	TGCGCCAGCAGCTTGGCAGTAGCGGGGGCAGATACGCAGTATTTT	CASSLAVAGADTQYF
.	14	TRBV4-2	.	TRBJ1-3	TGTGCCAGCAGCCAAGACCACTCTGGAAACACCATATATTTT	CASSQDHSGNTIYF
.	11	TRBV19	.	TRBJ2-5	TGTGCCAGTAGTTTCGGAGAGACCCAGTACTTC	CASSFGETQYF
.	16	TRBV6-5	.	TRBJ1-4	TGTGCCAGCAGTTCCGCTGACAGGACAACTAATGAAAAACTGTTTTTT	CASSSADRTTNEKLFF
.	15	TRBV19	TRBD2	TRBJ2-3	TGTGCCAGTAGTCTTTCGGGACTAGCGTCAGATACGCAGTATTTT	CASSLSGLASDTQYF
.	14	TRBV5-1	.	TRBJ1-4	TGCGCCAGCAGAACGACAGCTCAGGATGAAAAACTGTTTTTT	CASRTTAQDEKLFF
.	16	TRBV9	TRBD1	TRBJ1-3	TGTGCCAGCAGCGTAGAGGGACAGGGCTCTGGAAACACCATATATTTT	CASSVEGQGSGNTIYF
.	14	TRBV6-4	.	TRBJ1-5	TGTGCCAGCAGTGAAGGGAGCGGCTATCAGCCCCAGCATTTT	CASSEGSGYQPQHF
.	12	TRBV4-1	TRBD1	TRBJ1-1	TGCGCCAGCAGCCTGGACAGGACTGAAGCTTTCTTT	CASSLDRTEAFF
.	18	TRBV7-9	TRBD2	TRBJ2-3	TGTGCCAGCAAGGGGAGTAGCGGGGGGCCCCTGAGCACAGATACGCAGTATTTT	CASKGSSGGPLSTDTQYF
.	16	TRBV5-1	.	TRBJ2-2	TGCGCCAGCAGCAAACGACAGGCGTGGGGCACCGGGGAGCTGTTTTTT	CASSKRQAWGTGELFF
.	16	TRBV6-6	.	TRBJ2-3	TGTGCCAGCAGTTACTCCTCTGGGGCAAGCACAGATACGCAGTATTTT	CASSYSSGASTDTQYF
.	16	TRBV5-1	.	TRBJ1-2	TGCGCCAGCAGCTTGGCTCTTCGAAGGGGAGGCTATGGCTACACCTTC	CASSLALRRGGYGYTF
.	14	TRBV11-2	.	TRBJ2-1	TGTGCCAGCACCTCCCTTAGGGGGACACCCTTTTTGTTCTTC	CASTSLRGTPFLFF
.	16	TRBV24-1	.	TRBJ2-1	TGTGCCACCAGTGATATATGGGGGGAAGGCTACAATGAGCAGTTCTTC	CATSDIWGEGYNEQFF
.	13	TRBV27	.	TRBJ2-1	TGTGCCAGCAGTTCCCCGATAAGTAGCGAGCAGTTCTTC	CASSSPISSEQFF
.	14	TRBV11-2	TRBD1	TRBJ2-5	TGTGCCAGCAGCCGGACAGGGACCCGAGAGACCCAGTACTTC	CASSRTGTRETQYF
.	14	TRBV7-9	.	TRBJ1-2	TGTGCCAGCAGCCCAAACGCCCCCTGGGCTGGCTACACCTTC	CASSPNAPWAGYTF